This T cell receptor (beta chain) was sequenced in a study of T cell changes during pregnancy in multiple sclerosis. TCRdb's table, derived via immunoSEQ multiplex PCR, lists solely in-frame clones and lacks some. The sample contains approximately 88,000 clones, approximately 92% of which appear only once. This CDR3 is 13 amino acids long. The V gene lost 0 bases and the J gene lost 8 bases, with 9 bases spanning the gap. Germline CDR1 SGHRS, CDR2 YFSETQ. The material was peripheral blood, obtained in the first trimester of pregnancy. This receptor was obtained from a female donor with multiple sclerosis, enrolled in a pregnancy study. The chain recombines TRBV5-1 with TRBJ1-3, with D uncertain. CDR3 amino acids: CASSLEAGYTIYF. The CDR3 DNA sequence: TGCGCCAGCAGCTTGGAGGCGGGATACACCATATATTTT.